One and the same sample provided the 18 T cell receptor beta chains below, sequenced in a study of T cells in Graves' hyperthyroidism and ophthalmopathy (dated by TCRdb to 2018 to 2020). The library was built by means of multiplex PCR. The sequencer was an Illumina HiSeq 2000. TCR beta CDR3 regions were amplified from RNA transcripts. A first-round RT-PCR of the TCR CDR3 used the HTBI primer set with the Qiagen OneStep RT-PCR kit. Starting from the raw public reads, TCRdb applied fastp trimming at Q25, assembled clones with MiXCR and retained in-frame beta chains. Each entry is one CDR3 protein sequence, shown with its most common DNA and genes. In all, the sample holds hundreds of thousands of distinct CDR3 sequences, and approximately 14% of those were seen once. About 27% of the sample is held by the ten biggest clonotypes. The source material was blood. The receptors were gathered from a woman aged 18-29 years with Graves' hyperthyroidism that later progressed to Graves' ophthalmopathy.

This clonotype was counted a few times. The V and J genes are TRBV28 and TRBJ2-2; the D gene is possibly TRBD2 (6 bases). There are 15 residues in the CDR3. Per germline, CDR1 MDHEN and CDR2 SYDVKM. V shed 3 bases and J shed 6 bases, with 14 bases lying between them. CDR3 bases: TGTGCCAGCAGTTTTTCAGGTCCGGGGGCCGGGGAGCTGTTTTTT. Amino acid sequence: CASSFSGPGAGELFF. The whole variable domain, filled in from reference TRBV28 and TRBJ2-2, reads DVKVTQSSRYLVKRTGEKVFLECVQDMDHENMFWYRQDPGLGLRLIYFSYDVKMKEKGDIPEGYSVSREKKERFSLILESASTNQTSMYLCASSFSGPGAGELFFGEGSRLTVL.

The table lists this clonotype with many counts. This rearrangement joins TRBV28 to TRBJ2-5; 8 nucleotides agree with TRBD2. V gave up 6 bases and J gave up 2 bases; unmatched junction bases: 5. The CDR3 sequence is 14 residues long. Germline V gives CDR1 MDHEN, CDR2 SYDVKM. The CDR3 reads CASRSTSAQETQYF. In nucleotides, the CDR3 is TGTGCCAGCAGGTCGACTAGCGCGCAAGAGACCCAGTACTTC.

The rearrangement links TRBV20-1 to TRBJ1-1, with a possible D match to TRBD1 (5 bases). V was pared by 3 bases and J by 7 bases, with 9 bases between. Germline loops: CDR1 DFQATT, CDR2 SNEGSKA (reference sequence). The CDR3 sequence is 11 residues long. As DNA, the CDR3 is TGCAGTGCTAGCCGGGGGGGTGAAGCTTTCTTT. Translated: CSASRGGEAFF.

On this clonotype itself: A read error may explain this, as a much larger clone is one base away. The chain couples TRBV2 to TRBJ2-2, with D possibly matching TRBD1 (5 bases). The germline V gene encodes CDR1 SNHLY and CDR2 FYNNEI. The CDR3 spans 15 residues. The CDR3 protein is CASSEATATTEELFF. For the CDR3, the DNA is TGTGCCAGCAGTGAAGCGACAGCAACCACCGAGGAGCTGTTTTTT. Combining the CDR3 with reference TRBV2 and TRBJ2-2 gives the whole variable domain EPEVTQTPSHQVTQMGQEVILRCVPISNHLYFYWYRQILGQKVEFLVSFYNNEISEKSEIFDDQFSVERPDGSNFTLKIRSTKLEDSAMYFCASSEATATTEELFFGEGSRLTVL.

In this sample, this clonotype turned up many times. The DNA for the CDR3 is TGCAGTGCTAGGATCGGGAGAAGGTCCTACAATGAGCAGTTCTTC. As protein: CSARIGRRSYNEQFF. The rearrangement links TRBV20-1 to TRBJ2-1; D perhaps matches TRBD2 (6 bases). V lost 3 bases to trimming and J lost 1 base, with 13 bases between them. This CDR3 comprises 15 residues. From germline, CDR1 is DFQATT and CDR2 SNEGSKA (reference sequence).

This clonotype was seen many times. The chain is built from TRBV18 and TRBJ1-1; D perhaps matches TRBD1 (5 bases). Germline assignment: CDR1 KGHSH and CDR2 LQKENI. V gave up 0 bases and J gave up 6 bases, with 14 bases separating them. The CDR3 runs 15 residues. The CDR3 nucleotides read TGTGCCAGCTCACCACCGGTCTTGCAGGGCGCTGAAGCTTTCTTT. It translates to CASSPPVLQGAEAFF. Drawing the rest from reference TRBV18 and TRBJ1-1, the complete variable domain is NAGVMQNPRHLVRRRGQEARLRCSPMKGHSHVYWYRQLPEEGLKFMVYLQKENIIDESGMPKERFSAEFPKEGPSILRIQQVVRGDSAAYFCASSPPVLQGAEAFFGQGTRLTVV.

In this sample, this clonotype turned up many times. J is TRBJ2-3 and V is TRBV28; 8 bases agree with TRBD1. Germline V CDR1 and CDR2: MDHEN, SYDVKM. With V trimmed by 5 bases and J by 3 bases, 10 bases remained unmatched. This CDR3 has 16 residues. CDR3 sequence: CASSGDRGLATDTQYF. The CDR3 region has the DNA TGTGCCAGCAGTGGCGACAGGGGTCTCGCAACAGATACGCAGTATTTT.

This rearrangement joins TRBV3-1 to TRBJ1-1; maybe TRBD1 (5 bases). The CDR3 length is 17 residues. Germline V gene sequence: CDR1 LGHDT, CDR2 YNNKEL (reference sequence). V was clipped by 3 bases and J by 4 bases, with 21 bases between them. CDR3 loop: CASSHPLQAGRGTEAFF. In DNA form, the CDR3 reads TGTGCCAGCAGCCACCCCTTGCAGGCGGGTAGGGGCACTGAAGCTTTCTTT.

This clonotype was seen a handful of times. The chain uses TRBV5-4 and TRBJ2-7, with D possibly TRBD2 on 5 matching bases. The CDR3 is made up of 13 amino acids. The ends were cut back, 1 base at V and 3 bases at J, with 8 bases in the middle. CDR1 and CDR2 (germline): SGHNT, YYREEE (reference sequence). CDR3: CASSLRADYEQYF. CDR3 DNA: TGTGCCAGCAGCTTGCGAGCGGACTACGAGCAGTACTTC. Together with reference TRBV5-4 and TRBJ2-7, the CDR3 gives the full variable domain: ETGVTQSPTHLIKTRGQQVTLRCSSQSGHNTVSWYQQALGQGPQFIFQYYREEENGRGNFPPRFSGLQFPNYSSELNVNALELDDSALYLCASSLRADYEQYFGPGTRLTVT.

This rearrangement joins TRBV12-3 or TRBV12-4 to TRBJ1-2; D remains ambiguous. The CDR3 is 11 residues long. V dropped 6 bases and J dropped 12 bases, with 14 bases sitting between them. For the CDR3, the DNA is TGTGCCAGCAGCGCAGATCGAGGCGACACCTTC. Protein: CASSADRGDTF.

The rearrangement links TRBV9 to TRBJ2-7, with TRBD2 matching over 7 bases. The CDR3 spans 15 residues. The germline V gene has CDR1 SGDLS and CDR2 YYNGEE. V was pared by 3 bases and J by 2 bases, with 8 bases of the junction left unmatched. CDR3 in DNA: TGTGCCAGCAGCGCTGGACTAGAGCTGACCTACGAGCAGTACTTC. Its translation is CASSAGLELTYEQYF.

Many counts were recorded for this clonotype. This chain uses TRBV28 with TRBJ1-1, with 7 bases that match TRBD1. Germline V gives CDR1 MDHEN, CDR2 SYDVKM. CDR3 length equals 17 residues. After removal of 2 bases from V and 0 bases from J, the junction contained 9 bases not matched to a gene. This CDR3 reads CASSLSDLGQMNTEAFF. The CDR3 DNA reads as TGTGCCAGCAGTTTAAGCGATTTGGGACAGATGAACACTGAAGCTTTCTTT. Complete variable domain (other parts from reference TRBV28 and TRBJ1-1): DVKVTQSSRYLVKRTGEKVFLECVQDMDHENMFWYRQDPGLGLRLIYFSYDVKMKEKGDIPEGYSVSREKKERFSLILESASTNQTSMYLCASSLSDLGQMNTEAFFGQGTRLTVV.

The chain couples TRBV20-1 to TRBJ2-1, with D possibly TRBD2 on 6 matching bases. CDR1 and CDR2 (germline): DFQATT, SNEGSKA (reference sequence). The V end lost 0 bases, the J end lost 8 bases, and 20 bases lay between the germline ends. This CDR3 has 16 residues. The CDR3 loop is CSARDLEAGSGDEQFF. The CDR3 nucleotides read TGCAGTGCTAGAGATCTCGAAGCGGGTAGTGGGGATGAGCAGTTCTTC.

This clonotype was counted at least ten times. The chain links TRBV28 to TRBJ2-3; the D gene is possibly TRBD1 (6 bases). V lost 7 bases and J 0 bases, leaving 14 bases between the germline ends. This CDR3 contains 15 residues. Per the germline V gene, CDR1 is MDHEN and CDR2 is SYDVKM. CDR3 amino acids: CASTSSGTSTDTQYF. The CDR3, as DNA: TGTGCCAGCACCTCCTCCGGGACAAGCACAGATACGCAGTATTTT.

This clonotype has a count of ten or more. This chain uses TRBV28 with TRBJ2-1, with D perhaps assigned TRBD1 or TRBD2 (5 bases each). V gave up 10 bases and J gave up 3 bases, with 19 bases separating them. Germline V CDR1 and CDR2: MDHEN, SYDVKM. The CDR3 extends over 15 amino acids. CDR3 DNA: TGTGCCACGAAGGGGAGCTACACAGTCTACAATGAGCAGTTCTTC. This translates into CATKGSYTVYNEQFF.

To note about this clonotype: One end of the junction fails to match germline, which may point to a read error. The chain has TRBV4-2 and TRBJ2-3; D remains ambiguous. The germline gives CDR1 LGHNA, CDR2 YNFKEQ. The CDR3 spans 17 residues. The CDR3 region has the DNA TGTGCCAGCAGTCAAGGGCCTCCCGATGGAGGCACAGATACGCAGTATTTT. It codes for CASSQGPPDGGTDTQYF.

This clonotype has ten or more counts. This chain uses TRBV30 with TRBJ1-2; D not resolved. The CDR3 has 12 amino acids. CDR1 and CDR2 from the germline V gene are GTSNPN and SVGIG (reference sequence). Trimming cost V 4 bases and J 8 bases, with 14 bases left between them. CDR3 coding DNA: TGTGCCTGGACCCACAGCGGTGGGGGCTACACCTTC. Translating gives CAWTHSGGGYTF.

This clonotype was counted ten times or more. The rearrangement links TRBV12-3 or TRBV12-4 to TRBJ1-1, with D possibly matching TRBD1 (5 bases). Trimming took off 1 base at V and 2 bases at J, with 8 bases between the two ends. The CDR3 extends over 14 amino acids. CDR3 region: CASSLEGFNTEAFF. The CDR3 nucleotides are TGTGCCAGCAGTTTAGAGGGGTTTAACACTGAAGCTTTCTTT.